This T cell receptor (beta chain) was documented in a study of T cell repertoires in cytomegalovirus infection. Across the whole study: CMV infection and matching HLA type were both indicated by public TCR beta signatures. General study findings and limits: HLA-C-restricted CMV clonotypes gave the most frequent clonotype in two of eight donors.

This clonotype was counted many times. What it binds is not known. The CDR3 runs to 14 residues. From germline, CDR1 is KGHSH and CDR2 LQKENI. With 2 bases removed from V and 3 bases from J, the gap between germline ends came to 10 bases. TCRdb ran MiXCR on the reads and lists one entry per CDR3 protein. The sample yields around 70,000 distinct CDR3 sequences, around 3.8% seen once. This TCR was sampled from a human donor in good health (CMV status not recorded). Some clones in this sample may be carry-over from other donors' samples. Sequenced input: PBMCs. The chain has TRBV18 and TRBJ1-1; no clear D gene. The DNA for the CDR3 is TGTGCCAGCTCACCAGGAGTAACCGACACTGAAGCTTTCTTT. It codes for CASSPGVTDTEAFF. Full variable domain (rest looked up from reference TRBV18 and TRBJ1-1): NAGVMQNPRHLVRRRGQEARLRCSPMKGHSHVYWYRQLPEEGLKFMVYLQKENIIDESGMPKERFSAEFPKEGPSILRIQQVVRGDSAAYFCASSPGVTDTEAFFGQGTRLTVV.